The 30 T cell receptor beta chains below all came from one sample that was sequenced in a study of human T cells and chemical hapten exposure. TCRdb analysed the RACE reads with MiXCR anew, one entry per CDR3 protein. The repertoire holds under 95,000 distinct CDR3 sequences, over 6.5% seen once, with just over 2.5% in the top ten. The time point was: pre-sensitization, week 0. Documented treatment: therapeutic diphenylcyclopropenone sensitization with weekly scalp DPC. This sample comprised whole blood, obtained in connection with sensitization to the hapten diphenylcyclopropenone (DPC). The receptors here all came from a middle-aged man with alopecia areata. Some clones in this sample may be carry-over from other donors' samples.

With respect to this clonotype: A clone one base away is much larger, so this may be a read error. The chain employs TRBV20-1 and TRBJ1-5; TRBD1 might be the D (6 bases). Trimming shortened V by 5 bases and J by 3 bases, and 17 bases separated the two germline ends. Germline loops: CDR1 DFQATT, CDR2 SNEGSKA (reference sequence). The CDR3 is 15 amino acids. CDR3 DNA: TGCAGTGCTGAACAGGGAGTAGGTTCCAATCAGCCCCAGCATTTT. It is translated as CSAEQGVGSNQPQHF.

This clonotype was seen a handful of times. The rearrangement uses TRBV15 and TRBJ1-4; D is unresolved. The germline CDR1 and CDR2 sequences are LNHNV and YYDKDF (reference sequence). V lost 5 bases and J 8 bases, leaving 18 bases between the germline ends. This CDR3 is 15 amino acids long. The DNA of the CDR3 is TGTGCCACCAGCCCGGACCAGAGGGCGGGCGAAAAACTGTTTTTT. Translated, it gives CATSPDQRAGEKLFF.

This chain joins TRBV5-1 and TRBJ2-5; 11 nucleotides agree with TRBD2. Germline V gene data show CDR1 as SGHRS and CDR2 as YFSETQ. V dropped 0 bases and J dropped 5; count of bases not matched to a gene: 9. This CDR3 has 17 amino acids. DNA of the CDR3: TGCGCCAGCAGCTTGGGGGGACTAGCGGAGATTTTGGAGACCCAGTACTTC. It translates to CASSLGGLAEILETQYF.

CDR3 sequence (DNA): TGTGCCATCAGTGCGACTAGCGGGGTCAACACCGGGGAGCTGTTTTTT. This gives the protein CAISATSGVNTGELFF. V usage is TRBV10-3 and J usage is TRBJ2-2, with 11 bases lining up with TRBD2. The CDR3 contains 16 residues. Germline lookup yields CDR1 ENHRY and CDR2 SYGVKD. The J segment lost 2 bases and the V segment lost 4 bases, leaving 3 bases of the junction unmatched.

In this sample, this clonotype turned up many times. This chain joins TRBV7-8 and TRBJ2-3, with a tentative D call TRBD2 (8 bases). CDR1 is SGHVS and CDR2 is FQNEAQ in the germline V gene. This CDR3 region has 21 residues. The V end was cut by 4 bases, the J end by 2 bases, with 31 bases between. The CDR3 here is CASSSLFHATSGTGDTDTQYF. The CDR3 DNA is TGTGCCAGCAGCTCCCTCTTCCATGCAACTAGCGGAACAGGGGACACAGATACGCAGTATTTT.

The chain is built from TRBV13 and TRBJ1-1, with D perhaps TRBD1 (5 bases). Trimming removed 2 bases at V and 5 bases at J, with 18 bases between. Germline CDR1 PRHDT, CDR2 FYEKMQ (reference sequence). This CDR3 region has 16 residues. The CDR3 reads CASSLSGLTWGTEAFF. CDR3 in DNA: TGTGCCAGCAGCTTATCCGGCTTAACTTGGGGGACTGAAGCTTTCTTT.

This chain links TRBV3-1 with TRBJ2-1, with 14 bases that match TRBD2. Unmatched junction bases numbered 5, after V lost 4 bases and J lost 0 bases. The germline gives CDR1 LGHDT, CDR2 YNNKEL (reference sequence). The CDR3 is made up of 18 amino acids. CDR3 in amino acids: CASSPRLAGGPSYNEQFF. The CDR3, as DNA: TGTGCCAGCAGCCCTAGACTAGCGGGAGGGCCCTCCTACAATGAGCAGTTCTTC.

The chain uses TRBV10-3 and TRBJ1-1; 7 bases match TRBD1. Germline V gene data show CDR1 as ENHRY and CDR2 as SYGVKD. V gave up 3 bases and J gave up 0 bases; unmatched junction bases: 4. The CDR3 contains 15 residues. CDR3 DNA sequence: TGTGCCATCAGTGAAAGACAGGGTTTGAACACTGAAGCTTTCTTT. Translated, it gives CAISERQGLNTEAFF.

This clonotype has more than one count but fewer than ten. The chain uses TRBV19 and TRBJ2-1; TRBD2 agrees at 7 bases. This CDR3 is 16 amino acids long. V lost 4 bases to trimming and J lost 3 bases; unmatched junction nucleotides: 9. CDR1 and CDR2 (germline): LNHDA, SQIVND (reference sequence). The CDR3 sequence is CASSTELAENYNEQFF. The CDR3 region has the DNA TGTGCCAGTAGTACAGAGCTAGCGGAAAACTACAATGAGCAGTTCTTC.

The rearrangement links TRBV20-1 to TRBJ2-3; possible D gene TRBD2, 6 bases. This CDR3 comprises 15 residues. Trimming left V 0 bases short and J 2 bases short, with 12 bases between. Germline V gene lookup returns CDR1 DFQATT and CDR2 SNEGSKA (reference sequence). The CDR3 region is CSARDLTGATDTQYF. CDR3 DNA sequence: TGCAGTGCTAGAGATCTTACGGGAGCCACAGATACGCAGTATTTT.

The chain uses TRBV27 and TRBJ2-1; D perhaps matches TRBD2 (6 bases). CDR1 is MNHEY and CDR2 is SMNVEV in the germline V gene (reference sequence). CDR3 length: 14 amino acids. Trimming took off 5 bases at V and 7 bases at J, with 15 bases between the two ends. The CDR3 nucleotides are TGTGCCAGCAGTCCCTGGGACTCAGAGAATGAGCAGTTCTTC. The encoded protein is CASSPWDSENEQFF.

This clonotype showed up many times. V and J are TRBV7-9 and TRBJ2-1; maybe TRBD2 (7 bases). Germline loops: CDR1 SEHNR, CDR2 FQNEAQ (reference sequence). V lost 2 bases and J 6 bases, leaving 11 bases between the germline ends. The CDR3 has 14 amino acids. CDR3 residues: CASSLTGGLNEQFF. The CDR3 DNA follows: TGTGCCAGCAGCTTAACCGGGGGGCTCAATGAGCAGTTCTTC.

This clonotype was detected only a few times. The chain joins TRBV27 to TRBJ1-5; TRBD1 aligns across 7 bases. V lost 6 bases and J lost 5; bases outside the gene matches: 10. Germline V gene lookup returns CDR1 MNHEY and CDR2 SMNVEV (reference sequence). The CDR3 spans 15 residues. CDR3 DNA sequence: TGTGCCAGCAGCCCTACCCGACAGGGCTATCAGCCCCAGCATTTT. Translating it yields CASSPTRQGYQPQHF.

With respect to this clonotype: This may arise from a read error, as a much more abundant clone is one base away. The chain uses TRBV5-6 and TRBJ2-1, with 11 nucleotides matching TRBD2. The V gene's germline CDR1 is SGHDT and CDR2 YYEEEE. There are 19 residues in the CDR3. As DNA, the CDR3 is TGTGCCAGCAGCTCCCCGACTAGCGGGATGGGGATGGCCTACAATGAGAAGTTCTTC. As protein: CASSSPTSGMGMAYNEKFF.

This clonotype has a handful of counts. The chain joins TRBV25-1 to TRBJ1-6; weak D call: TRBD1 (6 bases). V lost 3 bases, J lost 6 bases, and 6 bases lay in between. This CDR3 is built from 13 residues. In germline, CDR1 is MGHDK, CDR2 SYGVNS. CDR3 coding DNA: TGTGCCAGCAGTGACAGGGGTAATTCACCCCTCCACTTT. Translated: CASSDRGNSPLHF. Drawing the rest from reference TRBV25-1 and TRBJ1-6, the complete variable domain is EADIYQTPRYLVIGTGKKITLECSQTMGHDKMYWYQQDPGMELHLIHYSYGVNSTEKGDLSSESTVSRIRTEHFPLTLESARPSHTSQYLCASSDRGNSPLHFGNGTRLTVT.

In its sample, this clonotype was seen many times. A junction boundary mismatches the germline segment, possibly from a read error. The J gene is TRBJ2-7, the V gene TRBV18, with 13 bases lining up with TRBD2. CDR1 and CDR2 (germline): KGHSH, LQKENI. CDR3 size: 15 residues. CDR3 amino acids: CASSSPGLAGSRQYF. CDR3 sequence (DNA): TGTGCCAGCTCATCACCGGGACTAGCGGGGTCACGGCAGTACTTC. The full variable domain, with the rest looked up from reference TRBV18 and TRBJ2-7, is NAGVMQNPRHLVRRRGQEARLRCSPMKGHSHVYWYRQLPEEGLKFMVYLQKENIIDESGMPKERFSAEFPKEGPSILRIQQVVRGDSAAYFCASSSPGLAGSRQYFGPGTRLTVT.

This clonotype occurred a few times. The chain links TRBV11-1 to TRBJ1-5; 9 bases match TRBD1. After removal of 4 bases from V and 0 bases from J, the junction contained 7 bases not matched to a gene. Per the germline V gene, CDR1 is SGHAT and CDR2 is FQDESV (reference sequence). The CDR3 spans 17 residues. CDR3 in amino acids: CASSWPDRGDSNQPQHF. CDR3 bases: TGTGCCAGCAGCTGGCCGGACAGGGGCGATAGCAATCAGCCCCAGCATTTT.

This chain links TRBV21-1 with TRBJ2-2; the table's D gene call, TRBD2, was not cross checked with the DNA. TRBV21-1 is deemed a pseudogene. The CDR3 length is 18 residues. DNA of the CDR3: TGTGCCAGCACAATTTTAGGCGGGAGGAAGGCGAACACCGGGGAGCTGTTTTTT. Translation: CASTILGGRKANTGELFF.

The chain combines TRBV27 with TRBJ1-1; D is uncertain. V dropped 6 bases and J dropped 1 base, with 9 bases sitting between them. The CDR3 loop spans 13 amino acids. Per germline, CDR1 MNHEY and CDR2 SMNVEV (reference sequence). This CDR3 reads CASSGLTNTEAFF. CDR3 DNA: TGTGCCAGCAGCGGACTTACGAACACTGAAGCTTTCTTT.

This clonotype was seen more than once but under ten times. The V call is TRBV28, the J call TRBJ1-3; 7 bases align to TRBD1. This CDR3 contains 13 residues. After removal of 10 bases from V and 4 bases from J, the junction contained 7 bases not matched to a gene. The V gene's germline CDR1 is MDHEN and CDR2 SYDVKM. The CDR3 spells CATVGGSGNTIYF. As DNA, the CDR3 is TGTGCCACAGTAGGGGGCTCAGGAAACACCATATATTTT. The full variable domain, rest sourced from reference TRBV28 and TRBJ1-3, is DVKVTQSSRYLVKRTGEKVFLECVQDMDHENMFWYRQDPGLGLRLIYFSYDVKMKEKGDIPEGYSVSREKKERFSLILESASTNQTSMYLCATVGGSGNTIYFGEGSWLTVV.

This chain uses TRBV6-5 with TRBJ2-7, with 7 positions matching TRBD1. V lost 5 bases and J lost 7; bases outside the gene matches: 8. Germline-derived CDR1 and CDR2 are MNHEY and SVGAGI. The CDR3 has 13 amino acids. The CDR3 region is CASSGRGRREQYF. The CDR3 nucleotides read TGTGCCAGCAGTGGAAGGGGGCGTCGGGAGCAGTACTTC.

This clonotype was counted at least ten times. This rearrangement joins TRBV9 to TRBJ2-7, with TRBD2 identical over 12 bases. CDR3 length equals 15 residues. Germline loops: CDR1 SGDLS, CDR2 YYNGEE. After removal of 4 bases from V and 1 base from J, the junction contained 3 bases not matched to a gene. CDR3 amino acids: CASSLLAGGSYEQYV. DNA for the CDR3: TGTGCCAGCAGCCTTCTAGCGGGAGGGTCCTACGAGCAGTACGTC.

This clonotype has at least ten counts. The J gene is TRBJ2-3, the V gene TRBV12-5; D is perhaps TRBD1 or TRBD2 (5 bases each). Per germline, CDR1 LGHNT and CDR2 FRNRAP. The CDR3 covers 16 residues. Trimming took 0 bases from V and 8 from J, leaving 18 bases between them. The CDR3 spells CASGLVRDDPSGTQYF. The CDR3 nucleotides read TGTGCTAGTGGTTTGGTACGGGACGACCCTTCTGGTACGCAGTATTTT.

This clonotype has a count of ten or more. This chain joins TRBV2 and TRBJ2-6, with D perhaps TRBD1 (6 bases). V gave up 8 bases and J gave up 0 bases, with 8 bases separating them. The CDR3 has 14 amino acids. Per the germline V gene, CDR1 is SNHLY and CDR2 is FYNNEI. The CDR3 protein is CASEGVSGANVLTF. In DNA form, the CDR3 reads TGTGCCAGCGAGGGGGTCTCTGGGGCCAACGTCCTGACTTTC. Variable domain in full (rest from reference TRBV2 and TRBJ2-6): EPEVTQTPSHQVTQMGQEVILRCVPISNHLYFYWYRQILGQKVEFLVSFYNNEISEKSEIFDDQFSVERPDGSNFTLKIRSTKLEDSAMYFCASEGVSGANVLTFGAGSRLTVL.

The rearrangement joins TRBV29-1 to TRBJ1-2; D is possibly TRBD1 (6 bases). Germline loops: CDR1 SQVTM, CDR2 ANQGSEA. Trimming removed 1 base from V and 1 base from J, with 10 bases in between. The CDR3 covers 14 residues. The DNA for the CDR3 is TGCAGCGTTGAAGCAGGGGTTATTAACTATGGCTACACCTTC. This encodes CSVEAGVINYGYTF.

Notes on this clonotype: Being one base from a much bigger clone, this may be a read error. This chain connects TRBV4-2 to TRBJ2-6; TRBD1 is a possible D gene (7 bases). The CDR3 totals 16 residues. Germline CDR1 LGHNA, CDR2 YNFKEQ. CDR3 amino acids: CASSHLQGTGANVMTF. CDR3 DNA sequence: TGTGCCAGCAGCCACCTACAGGGGACTGGGGCCAACGTCATGACTTTC.

V gene TRBV18 combines with J gene TRBJ2-3; 12 bases align to TRBD2. The CDR3 is 19 residues long. From germline, CDR1 is KGHSH and CDR2 LQKENI. V shed 1 base, J shed 2 bases, and the junction held 10 bases outside the gene matches. CDR3 nucleotide sequence: TGTGCCAGCTCACCACGAAGGACTAGCGGGAATCTCGACACAGATACGCAGTATTTT. Amino acids: CASSPRRTSGNLDTDTQYF.

There are a few counts of this clonotype. The rearrangement links TRBV7-6 to TRBJ1-4; no firm D call. Germline V gene data show CDR1 as SGHVS and CDR2 as FNYEAQ. Trimming stripped 4 bases from V and 4 bases from J, with 10 bases between. CDR3 length equals 14 residues. The CDR3 bases are TGTGCCAGCAGCTCATGGGTCGGTAATGAAAAACTGTTTTTT. Translation gives CASSSWVGNEKLFF.

V and J are TRBV7-2 and TRBJ2-5; possible D gene TRBD1, 6 bases. Germline V gene lookup returns CDR1 SGHTA and CDR2 FQGNSA. Trimming took 5 bases from V and 5 from J, leaving 12 bases between them. The CDR3 length is 13 residues. The CDR3 spells CASSRGQLETQYF. The CDR3 nucleotides read TGTGCCAGCAGCCGTGGACAGCTGGAGACCCAGTACTTC.

This clonotype was recorded at least ten times. The V call is TRBV20-1, the J call TRBJ2-3, with 8 bases identical to TRBD2. The CDR3 length is 19 residues. The V and J ends lost 6 bases and 3 bases, in that order; junction bases with no gene match: 23. Per germline, CDR1 DFQATT and CDR2 SNEGSKA (reference sequence). The CDR3 region is CSATSWGIFSGMGTDTQYF. The CDR3 DNA sequence: TGCAGTGCCACGTCCTGGGGGATTTTTAGCGGGATGGGAACAGATACGCAGTATTTT.